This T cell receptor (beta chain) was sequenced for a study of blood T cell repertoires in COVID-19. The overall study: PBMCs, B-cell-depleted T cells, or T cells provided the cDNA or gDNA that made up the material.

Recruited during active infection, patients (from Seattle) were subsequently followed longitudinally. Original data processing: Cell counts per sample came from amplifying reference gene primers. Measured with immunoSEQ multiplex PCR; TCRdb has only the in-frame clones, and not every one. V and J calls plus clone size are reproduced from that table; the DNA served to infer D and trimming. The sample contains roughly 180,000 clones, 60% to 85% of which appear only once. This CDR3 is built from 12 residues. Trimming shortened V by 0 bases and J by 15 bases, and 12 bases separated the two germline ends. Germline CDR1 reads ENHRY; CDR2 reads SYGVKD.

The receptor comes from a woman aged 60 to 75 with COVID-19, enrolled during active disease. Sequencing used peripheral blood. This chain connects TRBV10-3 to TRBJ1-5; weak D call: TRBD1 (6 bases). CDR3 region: CAISESGAEVHF. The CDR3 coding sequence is TGTGCCATCAGTGAGTCGGGGGCCGAGGTGCATTTT.